This T cell receptor beta chain was obtained from a study of blood T cell repertoires in COVID-19. Overall study: Spain, Italy and the United States supplied samples that represented acute and convalescent COVID-19.

This clone was seen a single time. Original handling: Amplified reference gene primers provided the basis for estimating nucleated cell counts. Generated by immunoSEQ multiplex PCR, the TCRdb table keeps only in-frame clones and is missing some. The DNA was the basis for D and trimming; V, J and clone size are from that table. The sample records around 68,000 clones, less than 90% being singletons. Trimming took off 1 base at V and 5 bases at J, with 9 bases between the two ends. CDR3 size: 14 residues. Germline CDR1 and CDR2: LGHNA and YNFKEQ. The clonotype comes from a man older than 75 with acute or convalescent COVID-19. The chain couples TRBV4-2 to TRBJ2-1; no clear D gene. The material sequenced was peripheral blood. The CDR3 spells CASSQVEADNEQFF. CDR3 DNA: TGTGCCAGCAGCCAAGTTGAGGCCGACAATGAGCAGTTCTTC.